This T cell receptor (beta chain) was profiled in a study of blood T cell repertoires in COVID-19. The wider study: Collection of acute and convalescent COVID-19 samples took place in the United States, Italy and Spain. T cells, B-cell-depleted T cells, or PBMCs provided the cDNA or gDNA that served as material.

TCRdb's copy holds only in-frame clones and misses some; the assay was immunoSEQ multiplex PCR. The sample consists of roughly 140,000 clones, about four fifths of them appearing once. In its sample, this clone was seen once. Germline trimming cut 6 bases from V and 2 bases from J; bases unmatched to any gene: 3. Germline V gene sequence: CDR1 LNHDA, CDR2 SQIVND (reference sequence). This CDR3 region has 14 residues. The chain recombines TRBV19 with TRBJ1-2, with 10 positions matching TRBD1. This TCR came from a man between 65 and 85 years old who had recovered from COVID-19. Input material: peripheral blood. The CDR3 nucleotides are TGTGCCAGTAGCCTGGGACAGGGGAACTATGGCTACACCTTC. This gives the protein CASSLGQGNYGYTF.